This note documents a single TCR beta chain sequence. The entry originates in a study of blood T cell repertoires in COVID-19. Background on the study: From the United States, Italy and Spain came samples of acute and convalescent COVID-19. T cells, B-cell-depleted T cells, or PBMCs provided the cDNA or gDNA that served as material.

Sequenced by immunoSEQ multiplex PCR; TCRdb stores in-frame clones only, minus some. The data hold approximately 76,000 clones, with approximately 80% observed a single time. The origin of this receptor is a man between 45 and 60 years old with acute or convalescent COVID-19. Sequencing input: peripheral blood.

CDR3 amino acids: CASSPGLVASDTQYF. CDR3 bases: TGTGCCAGCAGCCCGGGACTAGTTGCTTCAGATACGCAGTATTTT. This chain links TRBV5-6 with TRBJ2-3; 8 bases fit TRBD2. The CDR3 spans 15 residues. Trimming removed 4 bases from V and 4 bases from J; junction bases left unmatched: 8. Germline CDR1 and CDR2: SGHDT and YYEEEE.